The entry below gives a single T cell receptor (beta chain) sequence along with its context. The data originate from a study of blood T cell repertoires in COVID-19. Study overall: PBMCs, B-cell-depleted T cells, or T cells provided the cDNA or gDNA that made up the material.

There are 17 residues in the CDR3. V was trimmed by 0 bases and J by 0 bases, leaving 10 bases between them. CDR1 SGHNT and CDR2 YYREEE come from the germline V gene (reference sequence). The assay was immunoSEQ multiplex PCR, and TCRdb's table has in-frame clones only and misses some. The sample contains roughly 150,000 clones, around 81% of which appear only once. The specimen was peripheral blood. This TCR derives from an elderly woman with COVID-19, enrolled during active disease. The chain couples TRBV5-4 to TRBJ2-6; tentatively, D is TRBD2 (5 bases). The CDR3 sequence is CASSLAYGGSGANVLTF. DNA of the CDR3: TGTGCCAGCAGCTTGGCGTATGGAGGCTCTGGGGCCAACGTCCTGACTTTC. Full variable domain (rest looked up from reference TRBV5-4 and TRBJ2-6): ETGVTQSPTHLIKTRGQQVTLRCSSQSGHNTVSWYQQALGQGPQFIFQYYREEENGRGNFPPRFSGLQFPNYSSELNVNALELDDSALYLCASSLAYGGSGANVLTFGAGSRLTVL.